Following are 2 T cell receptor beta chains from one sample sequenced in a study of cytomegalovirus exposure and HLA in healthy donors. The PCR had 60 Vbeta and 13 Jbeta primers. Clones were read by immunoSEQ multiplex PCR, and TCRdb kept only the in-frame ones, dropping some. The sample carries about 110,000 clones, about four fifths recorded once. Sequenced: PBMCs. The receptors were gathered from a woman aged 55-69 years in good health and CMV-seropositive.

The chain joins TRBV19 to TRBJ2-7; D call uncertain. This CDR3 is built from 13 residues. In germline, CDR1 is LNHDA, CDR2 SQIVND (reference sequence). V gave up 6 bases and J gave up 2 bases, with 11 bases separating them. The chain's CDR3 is CASRGTYPYEQYF. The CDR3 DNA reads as TGTGCCAGTAGGGGCACCTATCCCTACGAGCAGTACTTC.

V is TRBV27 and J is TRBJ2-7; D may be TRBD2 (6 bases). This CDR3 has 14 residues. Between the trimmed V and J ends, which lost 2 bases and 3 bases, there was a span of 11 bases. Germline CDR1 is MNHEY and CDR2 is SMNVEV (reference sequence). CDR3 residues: CASSLRGLVYEQYF. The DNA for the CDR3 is TGTGCCAGCAGTTTACGGGGACTTGTCTACGAGCAGTACTTC.